The 21 T cell receptor beta chains in this list originate from one sample, sequenced in a study of blood T cell repertoires in COVID-19 (dated by TCRdb to about 2020). To prepare the library, the immunoSEQ multiplex PCR assay was applied. TCRdb re-hosts the immuneACCESS table, in-frame sequences only. Its copies lack some clones; in the studies checked, an unresolved V gene accounts for under half of them, and the cause for the rest is not known. The sample data list a few hundred thousand clones, and approximately 85% of these were observed just once. The ten largest clones add up to approximately 13% of the sample. Sample: peripheral blood. The receptors originated from a man older than 75 with acute or convalescent COVID-19.

The V call is TRBV5-1, the J call TRBJ2-5; 11 nucleotides line up with TRBD1. J gave up 2 bases and V 0 bases, and 0 bases lay outside the gene matches. The germline V gene encodes CDR1 SGHRS and CDR2 YFSETQ. This CDR3 comprises 15 residues. CDR3 nucleotide sequence: TGCGCCAGCAGCTTGGGGGACAGGGGGCAAGAGACCCAGTACTTC. Translated: CASSLGDRGQETQYF.

This clone was recorded once. V gene TRBV19 combines with J gene TRBJ2-2; TRBD2 aligns across 8 bases. V lost 6 bases, J lost 4 bases, and 16 bases stayed unmatched. The CDR3 has 18 amino acids. Germline CDR1 LNHDA, CDR2 SQIVND (reference sequence). The CDR3 nucleotides read TGTGCCAGTAGATCGGCGGGTCCGGGACTAGGTGGCACCGGGGAGCTGTTTTTT. Encoded protein: CASRSAGPGLGGTGELFF. Combining the CDR3 with reference TRBV19 and TRBJ2-2 gives the whole variable domain DGGITQSPKYLFRKEGQNVTLSCEQNLNHDAMYWYRQDPGQGLRLIYYSQIVNDFQKGDIAEGYSVSREKKESFPLTVTSAQKNPTAFYLCASRSAGPGLGGTGELFFGEGSRLTVL.

J is TRBJ2-5 and V is TRBV5-1; D perhaps matches TRBD1 (6 bases). The CDR3 totals 15 residues. With 2 bases removed from V and 2 bases from J, the gap between germline ends came to 13 bases. Germline V gene sequence: CDR1 SGHRS, CDR2 YFSETQ. CDR3 loop: CASSLAPGQQETQYF. The CDR3 DNA follows: TGCGCCAGCAGCTTAGCCCCGGGACAACAAGAGACCCAGTACTTC.

J is TRBJ2-3 and V is TRBV4-3; no definite D call. The CDR3 loop spans 15 amino acids. Trimming removed 1 base at V and 2 bases at J, with 10 bases between. Germline CDR1 is LGHNA and CDR2 is YSLEER. CDR3 amino acids: CASSQATRSTDTQYF. In DNA, the CDR3 is TGCGCCAGCAGCCAAGCAACGCGCTCCACAGATACGCAGTATTTT.

The chain joins TRBV5-4 to TRBJ1-4, with a tentative D call TRBD1 (6 bases). V lost 4 bases and J lost 8, with 15 bases in between. The CDR3 runs to 14 residues. Per germline, CDR1 SGHNT and CDR2 YYREEE (reference sequence). CDR3 DNA: TGTGCCAGCAGCCGGGACACTTCGAGGGAAAAACTGTTTTTT. Amino acids: CASSRDTSREKLFF.

The rearrangement uses TRBV6-2 or TRBV6-3 and TRBJ2-7; D perhaps matches TRBD1 (6 bases). The CDR3 length is 15 residues. V lost 6 bases to trimming and J lost 3 bases, with 18 bases between them. Germline V CDR1 and CDR2: MNHEY, SVGEGT. DNA of the CDR3: TGTGCCAGCAGCCGCCTAAGGACAGCCTTCTACGAGCAGTACTTC. This encodes CASSRLRTAFYEQYF.

The J gene is TRBJ1-4, the V gene TRBV11-1, with TRBD1 as a possible D gene (6 bases). Germline CDR1 reads SGHAT; CDR2 reads FQDESV (reference sequence). There are 13 residues in the CDR3. V was cut by 5 bases and J by 9 bases, with 13 bases left in between. The CDR3: CASSARTEQKLFF. CDR3 DNA: TGTGCCAGCAGCGCACGGACAGAACAAAAACTGTTTTTT.

As DNA, the CDR3 is TGTGCCAGCAGCCCCAGTGGGGCCCACCTTAGTGACACTGAAGCTTTCTTT. It specifies CASSPSGAHLSDTEAFF. This chain joins TRBV9 and TRBJ1-1, with a tentative D call TRBD1 (5 bases). There are 17 residues in the CDR3. Between the trimmed V and J ends, which lost 4 bases and 3 bases, there was a span of 22 bases. Germline lookup yields CDR1 SGDLS and CDR2 YYNGEE.

This chain joins TRBV9 and TRBJ2-1, with 11 positions matching TRBD2. Trimming at V came to 5 bases and at J to 4 bases, leaving 8 bases not matched to a gene. Germline values: CDR1 SGDLS, CDR2 YYNGEE. There are 16 residues in the CDR3. This CDR3 is CASSATTSGVYNEQFF. DNA for the CDR3: TGTGCCAGCAGTGCAACGACTAGCGGGGTATACAATGAGCAGTTCTTC.

In this sample, this clone turned up once. The V gene is TRBV9, the J gene TRBJ2-7; perhaps TRBD1 as D (6 bases). This CDR3 region has 15 residues. The ends were cut back, 0 bases at V and 1 base at J, with 11 bases in the middle. Per germline, CDR1 SGDLS and CDR2 YYNGEE. The CDR3 protein is CASSVGAGASYEQYF. The CDR3 nucleotides are TGTGCCAGCAGCGTAGGGGCAGGGGCTTCCTACGAGCAGTACTTC.

The rearrangement links TRBV6-2 or TRBV6-3 to TRBJ1-1; the D is unclear. Germline V lookup: CDR1 MNHEY, CDR2 SVGEGT. There are 12 residues in the CDR3. V lost 5 bases to trimming and J lost 4 bases, with 8 bases between them. The DNA of the CDR3 is TGTGCCAGCAGTCGTCAGTCCACTGAAGCTTTCTTT. As protein: CASSRQSTEAFF.

The J gene is TRBJ2-5, the V gene TRBV19; possible D gene TRBD2, 6 bases. V lost 7 bases and J lost 9, with 12 bases in between. The CDR3 has 11 residues. Per the germline V gene, CDR1 is LNHDA and CDR2 is SQIVND (reference sequence). CDR3 residues: CASMEGIAQYF. The CDR3 nucleotides read TGTGCCAGTATGGAGGGGATTGCCCAGTACTTC.

The chain uses TRBV5-4 and TRBJ2-1; D may be TRBD1 (6 bases). Trimming shortened V by 2 bases and J by 7 bases, and 13 bases separated the two germline ends. Germline loops: CDR1 SGHNT, CDR2 YYREEE (reference sequence). This CDR3 spans 14 amino acids. The CDR3 protein is CASSFGQGRNEQFF. CDR3 DNA sequence: TGTGCCAGCAGCTTTGGGCAGGGGCGTAATGAGCAGTTCTTC.

This chain links TRBV9 with TRBJ2-7; 7 bases align to TRBD2. The CDR3 covers 15 residues. Germline CDR1 reads SGDLS; CDR2 reads YYNGEE. V dropped 4 bases and J dropped 2; count of bases not matched to a gene: 9. CDR3 nucleotides: TGTGCCAGCAGCCCCGGGACTACGAGCCCCTACGAGCAGTACTTC. Encoded protein: CASSPGTTSPYEQYF.

The gene calls are TRBV29-1 and TRBJ1-5, with TRBD1 matching over 7 bases. Germline values: CDR1 SQVTM, CDR2 ANQGSEA. V lost 6 bases to trimming and J lost 5 bases; unmatched junction nucleotides: 10. The CDR3 sequence is 14 residues long. CDR3 loop: CSVAGGTSDQPQHF. CDR3 nucleotide sequence: TGCAGCGTGGCAGGGGGGACGAGCGATCAGCCCCAGCATTTT.

The chain joins TRBV7-9 to TRBJ1-2; D unresolved. V lost 7 bases, J lost 8 bases, and 17 bases lay in between. The length of the CDR3 is 13 residues. CDR1 is SEHNR, CDR2 FQNEAQ, per germline (reference sequence). CDR3 in amino acids: CASTPAARRGYTF. DNA of the CDR3: TGTGCCAGCACTCCGGCTGCTAGGCGCGGCTACACCTTC.

V gene TRBV28 combines with J gene TRBJ2-5; 7 nucleotides align to TRBD1. Germline CDR1 is MDHEN and CDR2 is SYDVKM. V shed 7 bases, J shed 4 bases, and the junction held 12 bases outside the gene matches. The CDR3 loop spans 15 amino acids. The CDR3 coding sequence is TGTGCCAGCACCGAAGGGGGCCAGTTTCGAGAGACCCAGTACTTC. This translates into CASTEGGQFRETQYF. The whole variable domain, filled in from reference TRBV28 and TRBJ2-5, reads DVKVTQSSRYLVKRTGEKVFLECVQDMDHENMFWYRQDPGLGLRLIYFSYDVKMKEKGDIPEGYSVSREKKERFSLILESASTNQTSMYLCASTEGGQFRETQYFGPGTRLLVL.

The chain joins TRBV19 to TRBJ2-7; 10 nucleotides match TRBD2. CDR3 length: 17 amino acids. Trimming removed 5 bases from V and 6 bases from J; junction bases left unmatched: 16. Looked up from germline, CDR1 is LNHDA and CDR2 is SQIVND (reference sequence). The CDR3 sequence is CASSPHHSLAGAFEQYF. In DNA form, the CDR3 reads TGTGCCAGTAGTCCTCATCACTCTCTAGCGGGAGCTTTCGAGCAGTACTTC.

The chain links TRBV5-6 to TRBJ1-5; no clear D gene. Germline CDR1 SGHDT, CDR2 YYEEEE. There are 14 residues in the CDR3. V was pared by 2 bases and J by 4 bases, with 10 bases between. In nucleotides, the CDR3 is TGTGCCAGCAGCTTCTGGCCCCCAAATCAGCCCCAGCATTTT. This gives the protein CASSFWPPNQPQHF.

This chain uses TRBV3-1 (or the pseudogene TRBV3-2) with TRBJ2-5; unclear D gene. The CDR3 length is 12 residues. Germline CDR1 and CDR2: LGHDT and YNNKEL (reference sequence). Deletions cut 4 bases from V and 4 bases from J, with 7 bases between. The CDR3 is CASSPSRETQYF. As DNA, the CDR3 is TGTGCCAGCAGCCCGAGCCGAGAGACCCAGTACTTC.

This chain joins TRBV29-1 and TRBJ1-1; 9 nucleotides line up with TRBD1. The germline gives CDR1 SQVTM, CDR2 ANQGSEA. The CDR3 consists of 15 residues. V lost 5 bases to trimming and J lost 4 bases; unmatched junction nucleotides: 11. The CDR3 region is CSVSGQGLPGTEAFF. The CDR3 bases are TGCAGCGTTAGCGGACAGGGGCTTCCAGGCACTGAAGCTTTCTTT.